This TCR beta chain was observed in a study of a mutant IDH1 vaccine in newly diagnosed glioma. CDR1 is ENHRY, CDR2 SYGVKD, per germline. The V and J ends lost 2 bases and 0 bases respectively, with 8 bases between them. The CDR3 is made up of 16 amino acids. Time point noted: week 47, end of study. The investigators gave 300 ug of mutant IDH1 20-mer peptide in each vaccine dose, together with topical imiquimod. TCRdb's copy holds only in-frame clones and misses some; the assay was immunoSEQ multiplex PCR. This table has under 40,000 clones, about nine tenths appearing once. As for this clone: Antigen: not known.

The sample here was PBMCs, taken from a glioma patient whose treatment included an IDH1 peptide vaccine. The TCR originated in a middle-aged man with glioma. V is TRBV10-3 and J is TRBJ2-6; D is possibly TRBD1 (6 bases). The CDR3: CAISEGQNSGANVLTF. Here the CDR3 DNA reads TGTGCCATCAGTGAGGGACAGAACTCTGGGGCCAACGTCCTGACTTTC.